These 5 T cell receptor beta chains were sequenced from one sample in a study of breast tumors, draining lymph nodes, adjacent tissues. Via MiXCR, TCRdb re-called the multiplex PCR reads, giving one row per CDR3 protein. The sample lists about 15,000 distinct CDR3 sequences, 40% to 55% occurring once. Input material: tumor-adjacent breast tissue. These receptors all stem from a female donor with breast cancer. Some clones in this sample may be carry-over from other donors' samples.

This clonotype was detected only once. No conserved phenylalanine or tryptophan ends this CDR3, so it is likely a read error. Because the CDR3's place on the DNA is in doubt, the DNA is left out and the CDR3 is given as listed by TCRdb. This chain connects TRBV7-3 to TRBJ2-3; the D call in the table, TRBD1, was not verified against the DNA. The CDR3 is 9 residues long, ends included. Germline V lookup: CDR1 SGHTA, CDR2 FQGTGA. The CDR3 here is CASSKDRRE.

This clonotype was detected ten times or more. The chain uses TRBV28 and TRBJ2-1; 9 bases map to TRBD2. Germline lookup yields CDR1 MDHEN and CDR2 SYDVKM. J lost 6 bases, V lost 7 bases, and 13 bases had no gene match. The CDR3 runs 16 residues. CDR3 region: CASTTFRTAGGNEQFF. The DNA of the CDR3 is TGTGCCAGCACCACATTCCGTACAGCGGGAGGCAATGAGCAGTTCTTC.

This clonotype qualifies as medium-sized (0.01 to 0.1%). V gene TRBV7-2 combines with J gene TRBJ1-2, with D unresolved. Trimming cost V 5 bases and J 7 bases, with 20 bases left between them. The CDR3 totals 15 residues. The V gene's germline CDR1 is SGHTA and CDR2 FQGNSA. CDR3 sequence reads: CASSPQAGGFSGYTF. The DNA for the CDR3 is TGTGCCAGCAGCCCACAAGCCGGAGGGTTCTCTGGCTACACCTTC.

This clonotype is medium-sized. The rearrangement joins TRBV29-1 to TRBJ1-2; no clear D gene. The CDR3 extends over 10 amino acids. The germline V gene has CDR1 SQVTM and CDR2 ANQGSEA. Trimming removed 8 bases from V and 4 bases from J, with 8 bases in between. The CDR3 here is CSLWIYGYTF. The CDR3 nucleotides read TGCAGCCTATGGATCTATGGCTACACCTTC. Looking up the rest from reference TRBV29-1 and TRBJ1-2 gives the full variable domain: SAVISQKPSRDICQRGTSLTIQCQVDSQVTMMFWYRQQPGQSLTLIATANQGSEATYESGFVIDKFPISRPNLTFSTLTVSNMSPEDSSIYLCSLWIYGYTFGSGTRLTVV.

This clonotype has at least ten counts. This may stem from a read error, because a much larger clone lies one nucleotide away. This rearrangement joins TRBV12-3 or TRBV12-4 to TRBJ2-7; TRBD2 agrees at 11 bases. There are 15 residues in the CDR3. Trimming removed 4 bases from V and 3 bases from J; junction bases left unmatched: 5. CDR3 in amino acids: CASSCLAGGVYEQYF. The CDR3 region has the DNA TGTGCCAGCAGTTGCCTAGCGGGAGGTGTCTACGAGCAGTACTTC.